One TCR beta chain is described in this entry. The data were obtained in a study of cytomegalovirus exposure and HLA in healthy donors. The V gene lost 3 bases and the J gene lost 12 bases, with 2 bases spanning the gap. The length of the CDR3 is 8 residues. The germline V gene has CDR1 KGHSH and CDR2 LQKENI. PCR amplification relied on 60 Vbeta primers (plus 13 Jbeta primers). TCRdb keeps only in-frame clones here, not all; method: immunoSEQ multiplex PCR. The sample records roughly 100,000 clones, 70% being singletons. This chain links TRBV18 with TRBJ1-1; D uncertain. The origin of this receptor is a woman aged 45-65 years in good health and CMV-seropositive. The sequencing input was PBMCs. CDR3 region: CASSPTFF. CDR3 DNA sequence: TGTGCCAGCTCACCCACTTTCTTT.